The 16 T cell receptor beta chains listed next were all sequenced from one sample in a study of blood T cell repertoires in COVID-19. The protocol was immunoSEQ multiplex PCR, while the TCRdb copy is restricted to in-frame clones and leaves out a portion. The sample has some 73,000 clones; roughly 90% are singletons. The sample consisted of peripheral blood. These receptors all come from a man older than 75 with COVID-19, enrolled during active disease.

This chain connects TRBV3-1 (or the pseudogene TRBV3-2) to TRBJ1-6; D may be TRBD1 (6 bases). This CDR3 region has 13 residues. V shed 6 bases and J shed 11 bases, with 14 bases lying between them. The germline V gene has CDR1 LGHDT and CDR2 YNNKEL (reference sequence). Here the CDR3 DNA reads TGTGCCAGCAGTTTCGGACAGAATCCACCCCTCCACTTT. Translated, it gives CASSFGQNPPLHF.

This chain joins TRBV6-2 or TRBV6-3 and TRBJ2-1; TRBD1 aligns across 7 bases. This CDR3 has 15 residues. Germline loops: CDR1 MNHEY, CDR2 SVGEGT. J gave up 0 bases and V 5 bases, and 4 bases lay outside the gene matches. CDR3 protein: CASSPDRSSYNEQFF. The CDR3 DNA follows: TGTGCCAGCAGTCCGGACAGGAGCTCCTACAATGAGCAGTTCTTC.

J is TRBJ1-2 and V is TRBV27; the match to TRBD1 covers 9 bases. V lost 0 bases, J lost 2 bases, and 10 bases stayed unmatched. CDR3 length: 18 residues. The germline V gene has CDR1 MNHEY and CDR2 SMNVEV (reference sequence). CDR3 DNA sequence: TGTGCCAGCAGTTTATCGCCGGGACAGGGCTACTTCAACTATGGCTACACCTTC. Its protein is CASSLSPGQGYFNYGYTF.

The chain has TRBV28 and TRBJ2-3; 9 positions match TRBD1. The CDR3 extends over 12 amino acids. The V gene end was trimmed by 5 bases and the J gene end by 14 bases; junction bases not matched to a gene: 8. Germline CDR1 reads MDHEN; CDR2 reads SYDVKM. In DNA form, the CDR3 reads TGTGCCAGCAGTACGGACAGGGGAAAGAGGTATTTT. Its translation: CASSTDRGKRYF.

V gene TRBV5-4 combines with J gene TRBJ2-7, with D tentatively TRBD1 (5 bases). The CDR3 is 15 residues long. V was shortened by 0 bases and J by 2 bases, with 12 bases between the two germline ends. Germline V gene sequence: CDR1 SGHNT, CDR2 YYREEE (reference sequence). CDR3 loop: CASSLGEAGTYEQYF. CDR3 nucleotide sequence: TGTGCCAGCAGCTTGGGCGAGGCAGGGACCTACGAGCAGTACTTC.

There are a few counts of this clone. The gene calls are TRBV7-2 and TRBJ1-5; D is unclear. This CDR3 is 13 amino acids long. The V gene lost 3 bases and the J gene lost 3 bases, with 6 bases spanning the gap. Germline V gives CDR1 SGHTA, CDR2 FQGNSA. Here the CDR3 reads CASSFHNNQPQHF. CDR3 nucleotide sequence: TGTGCCAGCAGCTTTCACAACAATCAGCCCCAGCATTTT.

The chain carries TRBV27 and TRBJ1-6; D is ambiguous. From germline, CDR1 is MNHEY and CDR2 SMNVEV (reference sequence). Trimming removed 4 bases at V and 2 bases at J, with 15 bases between. CDR3 size: 17 residues. This CDR3 reads CASSSRALLPYNSPLHF. The CDR3 nucleotides read TGTGCCAGCAGTTCGCGGGCCCTTCTCCCCTATAATTCACCCCTCCACTTT.

In its sample, this clone was seen once. The V call is TRBV29-1, the J call TRBJ2-2; unclear D gene. There are 14 residues in the CDR3. The V end lost 4 bases, the J end lost 4 bases, and 13 bases lay between the germline ends. Germline values: CDR1 SQVTM, CDR2 ANQGSEA. The CDR3 DNA sequence: TGCAGCGTTGTATCGAGACACACCACCGGGGAGCTGTTTTTT. The encoded protein is CSVVSRHTTGELFF.

The genes are TRBV11-1 and TRBJ2-1; the match to TRBD1 covers 7 bases. The CDR3 length is 16 residues. Trimming took 4 bases from V and 0 from J; bases not matched to a gene: 6. From germline, CDR1 is SGHAT and CDR2 FQDESV (reference sequence). The CDR3 loop reads CASSYTGVSSYNEQFF. CDR3 nucleotides: TGTGCCAGCAGCTACACAGGGGTAAGCTCCTACAATGAGCAGTTCTTC.

The chain employs TRBV7-2 and TRBJ1-5, with 7 bases fitting TRBD1. The CDR3 contains 14 residues. CDR1 and CDR2 (germline): SGHTA, FQGNSA. V was pared by 4 bases and J by 6 bases, with 6 bases of the junction left unmatched. The CDR3 protein is CASSSQGNSQPQHF. For the CDR3, the DNA is TGTGCCAGCAGCTCACAGGGGAATAGTCAGCCCCAGCATTTT.

The J gene is TRBJ2-7, the V gene TRBV7-2; possible D gene TRBD2, 6 bases. The germline CDR1 and CDR2 sequences are SGHTA and FQGNSA. This CDR3 has 14 amino acids. The ends were cut back, 2 bases at V and 5 bases at J, with 13 bases in the middle. The CDR3 nucleotides read TGTGCCAGCAGCTTATTCCGAGCGGGTGACGAGCAGTACTTC. Its protein product is CASSLFRAGDEQYF.

CDR3 bases: TGTGCCAGTAGCCCAGACAGGGCCAGCAATCAGCCCCAGCATTTT. Encoded protein: CASSPDRASNQPQHF. The gene calls are TRBV19 and TRBJ1-5, with 7 bases identical to TRBD1. Per the germline V gene, CDR1 is LNHDA and CDR2 is SQIVND (reference sequence). There are 15 residues in the CDR3. V dropped 6 bases and J dropped 1; count of bases not matched to a gene: 6.

The chain employs TRBV5-1 and TRBJ1-5; 8 bases match TRBD1. The CDR3 has 14 residues. The V gene end was trimmed by 4 bases and the J gene end by 4 bases; junction bases not matched to a gene: 4. Per germline, CDR1 SGHRS and CDR2 YFSETQ. This CDR3 is CASSHTGGNQPQHF. The CDR3 region has the DNA TGCGCCAGCAGCCATACAGGGGGTAATCAGCCCCAGCATTTT.

The V call is TRBV2, the J call TRBJ2-7; 8 positions match TRBD1. V dropped 1 base and J dropped 4; count of bases not matched to a gene: 12. From germline, CDR1 is SNHLY and CDR2 FYNNEI. There are 17 residues in the CDR3. The DNA for the CDR3 is TGTGCCAGCAGTGAAGGTCGGTCAGGGACAGGACCATACGAGCAGTACTTC. Amino acid sequence: CASSEGRSGTGPYEQYF.

The rearrangement links TRBV10-2 to TRBJ2-2; D is uncertain. Germline CDR1 is WSHSY and CDR2 is SAAADI. The V end was cut by 4 bases, the J end by 3 bases, with 12 bases between. The CDR3 spans 15 residues. The DNA of the CDR3 is TGCGCCAGCAGTGTAAGAAGTCAGGACACCGGGGAGCTGTTTTTT. Translated: CASSVRSQDTGELFF.

This clone was found a few times. The chain joins TRBV7-2 to TRBJ2-3; 9 bases fit TRBD1. Trimming removed 3 bases from V and 8 bases from J; junction bases left unmatched: 12. The CDR3 contains 16 residues. Germline values: CDR1 SGHTA, CDR2 FQGNSA. The CDR3 is CASSFAGTGIRSTQYF. CDR3 DNA: TGTGCCAGCAGCTTTGCCGGGACAGGGATTAGGAGTACGCAGTATTTT.